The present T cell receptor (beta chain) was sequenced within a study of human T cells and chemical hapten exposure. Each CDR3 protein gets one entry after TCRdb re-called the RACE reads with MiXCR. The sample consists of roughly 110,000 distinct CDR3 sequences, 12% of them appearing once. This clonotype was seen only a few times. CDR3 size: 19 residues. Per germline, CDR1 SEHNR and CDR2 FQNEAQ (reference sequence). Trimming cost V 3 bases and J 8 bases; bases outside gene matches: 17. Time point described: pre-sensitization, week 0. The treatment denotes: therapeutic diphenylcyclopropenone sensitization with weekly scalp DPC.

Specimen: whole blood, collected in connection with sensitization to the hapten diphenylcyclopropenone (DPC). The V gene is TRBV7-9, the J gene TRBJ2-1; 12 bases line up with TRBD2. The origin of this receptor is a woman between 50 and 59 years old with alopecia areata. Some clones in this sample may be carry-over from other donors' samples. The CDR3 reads CASSFAGTSGWLGRDEQFF. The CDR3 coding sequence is TGTGCCAGCAGCTTTGCCGGGACTAGCGGGTGGTTGGGAAGAGATGAGCAGTTCTTC.